This T cell receptor (beta chain) was found in a study of shared clonotypes between healthy human individuals. Investigators spread the genomic DNA of each subset evenly over several immunoSEQ plates. TCRdb keeps only in-frame clones here, not all; method: immunoSEQ multiplex PCR. This sample yields about 2.5 million clones, of which around 92% are seen a single time; 0.37% belongs to the top ten. V lost 1 base to trimming and J lost 3 bases; unmatched junction nucleotides: 4. CDR3 length: 15 residues. Germline lookup yields CDR1 SGHAT and CDR2 FQDESV (reference sequence). Sequenced: naive CD4+ T cells from PBMCs. The subset denotes: CD45RA+ positively selected. The origin of this receptor is a man between 18 and 29 years old in good health. Some clones in this sample may be carry-over from other donors' samples. This sequence joins TRBV11-1 and TRBJ2-3, with 7 bases identical to TRBD1. CDR3 sequence: CASSLGGQRTDTQYF. The CDR3 DNA reads TGTGCCAGCAGCTTAGGGGGACAGAGGACAGATACGCAGTATTTT. Full variable domain (outside the CDR3, taken from reference TRBV11-1 and TRBJ2-3): EAEVAQSPRYKITEKSQAVAFWCDPISGHATLYWYRQILGQGPELLVQFQDESVVDDSQLPKDRFSAERLKGVDSTLKIQPAELGDSAMYLCASSLGGQRTDTQYFGPGTRLTVL.